Listed below are T cell receptor beta chains from one sample, sequenced in a study of CD8+ T cells in alopecia areata. The table came from immunoSEQ multiplex PCR; TCRdb's copy has only in-frame clones and leaves some out. This table has about 140,000 clones, 45% to 60% appearing once. The sequencing used CD4+ T cells sorted from blood, collected at week 0. These receptors were collected from a human donor with alopecia areata. The conserved cysteine and the conserved F or W are not part of the CDR3 here. Fields, in order: V gene, J gene, CDR3 protein.

>TRBV7-2|TRBJ2-7
ASSPDRASHEQY
>TRBV27|TRBJ2-6
ASSLSGGANVLT
>TRBV30|TRBJ2-7
AWSLPGPVFEQY
>TRBV4-3|TRBJ2-3
ASSPRTITDTQY
>TRBV29-1|TRBJ1-2
SVEDRDGYT
>TRBV11-2|TRBJ2-5
ASSLDRRLETEKETQY
>TRBV9|TRBJ2-6
ASSPNGASGSSLRVGANVLT
>TRBV29-1|TRBJ2-1
SVEGQYGYNEQF
>TRBV30|TRBJ2-1
AWSVGRSIYNEQF
>TRBV5-6|TRBJ2-7
ASSLGLTPYEQY
>TRBV18|TRBJ2-5
ASSPPWREETQY
>TRBV30|TRBJ2-5
AGSGRATQY
>TRBV30|TRBJ1-3
ASSLGALFGNTIY
>TRBV9|TRBJ2-5
ASSVGSGRQETQY
>TRBV2|TRBJ1-2
ASTNLGTGIYGYT
>TRBV28|TRBJ2-1
ASSLLSQGHLNPYNEQF
>TRBV4-2|TRBJ2-5
ASSQELARETQY
>TRBV27|TRBJ2-2
ASRISSTGELF
>TRBV19|TRBJ2-1
ASGLAGVKNEQF
>TRBV25-1|TRBJ2-1
ASSDGTGGYNEQF
>TRBV29-1|TRBJ2-3
SVEGGSGTDTQY
>TRBV6-5|TRBJ1-1
ASSLATTREAF